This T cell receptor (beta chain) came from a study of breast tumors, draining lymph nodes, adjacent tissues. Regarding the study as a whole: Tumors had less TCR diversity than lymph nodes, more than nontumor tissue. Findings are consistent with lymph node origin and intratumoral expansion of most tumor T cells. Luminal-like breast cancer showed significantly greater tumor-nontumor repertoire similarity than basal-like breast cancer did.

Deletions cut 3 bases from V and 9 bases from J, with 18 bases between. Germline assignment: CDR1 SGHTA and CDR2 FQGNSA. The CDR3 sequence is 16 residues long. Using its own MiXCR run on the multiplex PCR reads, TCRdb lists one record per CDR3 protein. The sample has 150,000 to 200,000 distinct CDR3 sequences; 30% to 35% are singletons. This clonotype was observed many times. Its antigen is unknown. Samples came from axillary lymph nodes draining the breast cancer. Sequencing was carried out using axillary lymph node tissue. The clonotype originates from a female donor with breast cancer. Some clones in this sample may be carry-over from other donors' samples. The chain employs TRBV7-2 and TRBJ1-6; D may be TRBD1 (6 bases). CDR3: CASSFTRGGGGSPLHF. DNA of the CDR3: TGTGCCAGCAGCTTTACCAGAGGGGGAGGGGGTTCACCCCTCCACTTT. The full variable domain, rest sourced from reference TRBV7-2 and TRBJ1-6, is GAGVSQSPSNKVTEKGKDVELRCDPISGHTALYWYRQSLGQGLEFLIYFQGNSAPDKSGLPSDRFSAERTGGSVSTLTIQRTQQEDSAVYLCASSFTRGGGGSPLHFGNGTRLTVT.